Described below is a single T cell receptor (beta chain) sequence and its context. These data come from a study of control samples from healthy donors and cancer patients. CDR3 size: 14 residues. Looked up from germline, CDR1 is LNHDA and CDR2 is SQIVND (reference sequence). V was pared by 0 bases and J by 5 bases, with 10 bases between. Sequencing used immunoSEQ multiplex PCR; TCRdb keeps in-frame clones, though not all of them. The sample has approximately 140,000 clones, under 95% seen once. J is TRBJ1-1 and V is TRBV19, with D perhaps TRBD1 (6 bases). The sample comprised blood. This clonotype originated in a man between 18 and 29 years old in good health. The CDR3 is CASSIEAQGTEAFF. Written as DNA, the CDR3 is TGTGCCAGTAGTATAGAGGCCCAGGGGACTGAAGCTTTCTTT.